These 20 T cell receptor beta chains originate from one sample sequenced in a study of blood T cell repertoires in COVID-19. This table comes from immunoSEQ multiplex PCR, and its TCRdb copy is limited to in-frame clones, with some not included. The table shows some 200,000 clones, with just over 85% occurring only once. The sample taken for sequencing was peripheral blood. Receptors were obtained from a man older than 75 with acute or convalescent COVID-19.

The chain carries TRBV11-2 and TRBJ2-3; TRBD2 aligns across 7 bases. CDR3 size: 15 residues. V lost 1 base, J lost 6 bases, and 7 bases stayed unmatched. From germline, CDR1 is SGHAT and CDR2 FQNNGV. Here the CDR3 DNA reads TGTGCCAGCAGCTTAGGGGCGGGAGTGGGGGATACGCAGTATTTT. This gives the protein CASSLGAGVGDTQYF.

The chain joins TRBV14 to TRBJ2-3, with TRBD1 identical over 7 bases. With 0 bases clipped from V and 4 bases from J, the junction kept 4 bases outside the gene matches. The CDR3 loop spans 15 amino acids. Looked up from germline, CDR1 is SGHDN and CDR2 is FVKESK. CDR3 amino acids: CASSQERGLADTQYF. DNA for the CDR3: TGTGCCAGCAGCCAAGAAAGGGGGCTGGCAGATACGCAGTATTTT.

This chain joins TRBV19 and TRBJ1-3; D is undetermined. Germline lookup yields CDR1 LNHDA and CDR2 SQIVND (reference sequence). The V end lost 7 bases, the J end lost 0 bases, and 10 bases lay between the germline ends. This CDR3 has 14 amino acids. The CDR3 DNA sequence: TGTGCCAGTACCCTGGTTAGCTCTGGAAACACCATATATTTT. It is translated as CASTLVSSGNTIYF.

The CDR3 here is CAWSRGASYNSPLHF. The DNA of the CDR3 is TGTGCCTGGAGCAGGGGGGCTTCCTATAATTCACCCCTCCACTTT. The V gene is TRBV30, the J gene TRBJ1-6, with TRBD1 matching over 7 bases. V dropped 3 bases and J dropped 1; count of bases not matched to a gene: 3. Germline values: CDR1 GTSNPN, CDR2 SVGIG (reference sequence). This CDR3 region has 15 residues.

The chain links TRBV5-5 to TRBJ2-7; TRBD2 matches at 8 bases. Germline CDR1 and CDR2: SGHKS and YYEKEE (reference sequence). There are 14 residues in the CDR3. V shed 5 bases, J shed 2 bases, and the junction held 6 bases outside the gene matches. CDR3 sequence: CASSISGIAYEQYV. The CDR3 bases are TGTGCCAGCAGTATTAGCGGGATAGCCTACGAGCAGTACGTC.

This clone came up once. This CDR3 is CASRMGLPEAFF. CDR3 bases: TGTGCCAGCAGAATGGGGCTACCTGAAGCTTTCTTT. The chain has TRBV12-3 or TRBV12-4 and TRBJ1-1; tentatively, D is TRBD1 (5 bases). CDR3 length equals 12 residues. Trimming cost V 6 bases and J 6 bases, with 11 bases left between them.

The V gene is TRBV24-1, the J gene TRBJ2-5, with D possibly being TRBD2 (6 bases). V gave up 3 bases and J gave up 1 base, with 11 bases separating them. Germline lookup yields CDR1 KGHDR and CDR2 SFDVKD. This CDR3 has 15 residues. This CDR3 reads CATSDPTSPQETQYF. The CDR3, as DNA: TGTGCCACCAGTGATCCGACTAGTCCCCAAGAGACCCAGTACTTC.

This sequence joins TRBV7-8 and TRBJ2-1, with TRBD2 matching 10 bases. Germline CDR1 is SGHVS and CDR2 is FQNEAQ. The junction had 1 base not matched to a gene; V was cut back by 0 bases and J by 5 bases. This CDR3 comprises 15 residues. The CDR3 spells CASSLALAGNNEQFF. The DNA of the CDR3 is TGTGCCAGCAGCTTAGCACTAGCGGGGAACAATGAGCAGTTCTTC.

The J gene is TRBJ2-3, the V gene TRBV6-6; 10 bases fit TRBD2. The germline V gene encodes CDR1 MNHNY and CDR2 SVGAGI (reference sequence). J gave up 4 bases and V 5 bases, and 6 bases lay outside the gene matches. The CDR3 spans 15 residues. The CDR3 region is CASSTLAGVSDTQYF. For the CDR3, the DNA is TGTGCCAGCAGTACTCTAGCGGGAGTATCAGATACGCAGTATTTT.

The chain uses TRBV30 and TRBJ2-7; unclear D gene. This CDR3 has 13 residues. Germline assignment: CDR1 GTSNPN and CDR2 SVGIG (reference sequence). Trimming left V 5 bases short and J 0 bases short, with 11 bases between. This CDR3 is CAWGLRSSYEQYF. The CDR3 DNA reads TGTGCCTGGGGCTTGCGGAGCTCCTACGAGCAGTACTTC.

V and J are TRBV5-1 and TRBJ1-4; 10 bases are a match to TRBD1. The V segment lost 1 base and the J segment 6 bases; nucleotides outside the gene matches: 3. The CDR3 length is 15 residues. Germline lookup yields CDR1 SGHRS and CDR2 YFSETQ. The CDR3 region has the DNA TGCGCCAGCAGCTTGTCGACAGGGGGCTATGAAAAACTGTTTTTT. It translates to CASSLSTGGYEKLFF.

The chain carries TRBV6-5 and TRBJ1-1; 8 nucleotides agree with TRBD1. The CDR3 consists of 12 residues. Germline V gives CDR1 MNHEY, CDR2 SVGAGI. J lost 4 bases, V lost 8 bases, and 3 bases had no gene match. The DNA for the CDR3 is TGTGCCAGCGGTACAGGGGGCACTGAAGCTTTCTTT. This translates into CASGTGGTEAFF.

The CDR3 loop reads CASTGRGTSGTYEQYF. CDR3 DNA: TGTGCCAGCACAGGCAGGGGGACTAGCGGGACCTACGAGCAGTACTTC. The V call is TRBV27, the J call TRBJ2-7; 13 nucleotides agree with TRBD2. After removal of 7 bases from V and 2 bases from J, the junction contained 8 bases not matched to a gene. The CDR3 loop spans 16 amino acids. Germline V gene lookup returns CDR1 MNHEY and CDR2 SMNVEV (reference sequence).

The CDR3 DNA reads TGTGCCAGCAGCTCAAACAGAGTATACGAGCAGTACTTC. Its protein product is CASSSNRVYEQYF. This rearrangement joins TRBV5-8 to TRBJ2-7; D remains ambiguous. This CDR3 contains 13 residues. Per the germline V gene, CDR1 is SGHTS and CDR2 is YDEGEE. V gave up 3 bases and J gave up 4 bases, with 11 bases separating them.

The genes are TRBV28 and TRBJ1-2; maybe TRBD1 (5 bases). Trimming removed 7 bases from V and 8 bases from J, with 17 bases in between. CDR3 length: 13 amino acids. Germline lookup yields CDR1 MDHEN and CDR2 SYDVKM. The CDR3 DNA sequence: TGTGCCAGCATTGGAACAGGTCGATTAGGCTACACCTTC. This sequence encodes CASIGTGRLGYTF.

The chain is built from TRBV29-1 and TRBJ1-5; tentative D call: TRBD1 (5 bases). Per the germline V gene, CDR1 is SQVTM and CDR2 is ANQGSEA. Deletions cut 6 bases from V and 2 bases from J, with 8 bases between. The CDR3 runs to 12 residues. CDR3 amino acids: CSVGGGNQPQHF. CDR3 nucleotide sequence: TGCAGCGTGGGGGGAGGCAATCAGCCCCAGCATTTT.

The chain recombines TRBV24-1 with TRBJ2-5; 13 bases line up with TRBD2. Germline V CDR1 and CDR2: KGHDR, SFDVKD. The CDR3 runs to 18 residues. Trimming took 3 bases from V and 2 from J; bases not matched to a gene: 8. The CDR3 coding sequence is TGTGCCACCAGTGATATCACCACGGGACTAGCGGGACAAGAGACCCAGTACTTC. Protein: CATSDITTGLAGQETQYF.

This chain links TRBV7-9 with TRBJ2-3; 11 nucleotides agree with TRBD2. V shed 8 bases, J shed 0 bases, and the junction held 16 bases outside the gene matches. CDR3 length: 19 residues. Germline loops: CDR1 SEHNR, CDR2 FQNEAQ (reference sequence). Written as DNA, the CDR3 is TGTGCCAGCGGAAGGTGGCTGGCTAGCGGGAGGAGGAGCACAGATACGCAGTATTTT. It codes for CASGRWLASGRRSTDTQYF.

The V and J genes are TRBV4-3 and TRBJ1-4; D possibly corresponds to TRBD1 (6 bases). The V and J ends lost 4 bases and 2 bases respectively, with 11 bases between them. The CDR3 loop spans 15 amino acids. Germline V gene data show CDR1 as LGHNA and CDR2 as YSLEER. CDR3 DNA sequence: TGCGCCAGCAGCCGCCGAACAGGGACTAATGAAAAACTGTTTTTT. Translation: CASSRRTGTNEKLFF.

This clone was seen a few times. The rearrangement links TRBV18 to TRBJ2-2, with D perhaps TRBD1 (6 bases). Trimming removed 3 bases at V and 7 bases at J, with 15 bases between. The length of the CDR3 is 15 residues. Germline CDR1 and CDR2: KGHSH and LQKENI. The CDR3 DNA is TGTGCCAGCTCACCTCCGACAGGCGGGCTCGGGGAGCTGTTTTTT. It encodes CASSPPTGGLGELFF.